This T cell receptor beta chain appears in the sequencing data of a study of blood T cells in healthy people across ages. Findings of the study overall: A strong correlation was found between TCR beta diversity and the percentage of naive T cells. It was not possible, with unsorted PBMCs, to conclusively compare naive and antigen-experienced cells.

A note on this clonotype: Its antigen is unidentified.

The second PCR ran about 6 to 12 cycles with a sample-barcoded 5' primer and J-beta primers. TCRdb passed the 5' RACE reads through MiXCR, listing each CDR3 protein once. In the table there are over 700,000 distinct CDR3 sequences, less than 70% of which are singletons. CDR1 and CDR2 (germline): SGDLS, YYNGEE. With 4 bases clipped from V and 3 bases from J, the junction kept 10 bases outside the gene matches. CDR3 size: 16 residues. Sequencing used blood. The chain couples TRBV9 to TRBJ2-5; 9 bases map to TRBD1. The source is an elderly man in good health. CDR3 in amino acids: CASSIRWDREKETQYF. The CDR3 DNA sequence: TGTGCCAGCAGCATAAGATGGGACAGGGAAAAAGAGACCCAGTACTTC.